The 14 T cell receptor beta chains below come from one sample, sequenced in a study of cytomegalovirus exposure and HLA in healthy donors. The primer mix had 60 Vbeta and 13 Jbeta primers. Assay: immunoSEQ multiplex PCR; the TCRdb copy retains only in-frame clones and omits some. The sample includes 150,000 to 200,000 clones, 65% to 90% of them seen just once. The sample taken for sequencing was PBMCs. The receptor source for this set is a woman under 30 in good health and CMV-seronegative.

This clone was seen a few times. V usage is TRBV7-9 and J usage is TRBJ1-1, with 7 bases identical to TRBD1. Germline loops: CDR1 SEHNR, CDR2 FQNEAQ (reference sequence). This CDR3 is 18 amino acids long. Unmatched junction bases numbered 13, after V lost 3 bases and J lost 0 bases. CDR3 loop: CASSLDTLLTGMNTEAFF. As DNA, the CDR3 is TGTGCCAGCAGCTTGGATACCTTACTGACAGGGATGAACACTGAAGCTTTCTTT.

This clone was detected only once. The chain uses TRBV28 and TRBJ1-5, with TRBD1 as a possible D gene (6 bases). The CDR3 extends over 16 amino acids. Trimming removed 8 bases from V and 4 bases from J, with 21 bases in between. Germline CDR1 is MDHEN and CDR2 is SYDVKM. CDR3 sequence (DNA): TGTGCCAGCTCTAATTCCCGGACAGCCCTTAATCAGCCCCAGCATTTT. Translated: CASSNSRTALNQPQHF.

The gene calls are TRBV7-9 and TRBJ2-7; the D gene is possibly TRBD2 (5 bases). V was pared by 8 bases and J by 3 bases, with 14 bases between. The germline CDR1 and CDR2 sequences are SEHNR and FQNEAQ (reference sequence). The CDR3 contains 13 residues. The CDR3 coding sequence is TGTGCCAGCCTCCCCCAAGGGAGCTACGAGCAGTACTTC. Translating gives CASLPQGSYEQYF. Filled out from reference TRBV7-9 and TRBJ2-7, the complete variable domain reads DTGVSQNPRHKITKRGQNVTFRCDPISEHNRLYWYRQTLGQGPEFLTYFQNEAQLEKSRLLSDRFSAERPKGSFSTLEIQRTEQGDSAMYLCASLPQGSYEQYFGPGTRLTVT.

The chain has TRBV12-5 and TRBJ2-7; D might be TRBD1 (6 bases). This CDR3 comprises 15 residues. In germline, CDR1 is LGHNT, CDR2 FRNRAP. Deletions cut 6 bases from V and 0 bases from J, with 15 bases between. The CDR3 DNA reads as TGTGCTAGTGGGACTGTGACAGGTCTCTCCTACGAGCAGTACTTC. It translates to CASGTVTGLSYEQYF. Full variable domain (outside the CDR3, taken from reference TRBV12-5 and TRBJ2-7): DARVTQTPRHKVTEMGQEVTMRCQPILGHNTVFWYRQTMMQGLELLAYFRNRAPLDDSGMPKDRFSAEMPDATLATLKIQPSEPRDSAVYFCASGTVTGLSYEQYFGPGTRLTVT.

This clone was counted once. This chain joins TRBV11-2 and TRBJ2-5, with 7 positions matching TRBD1. The CDR3 is 15 amino acids. CDR1 and CDR2 from the germline V gene are SGHAT and FQNNGV. V shed 5 bases and J 4 bases; nucleotides not matched to a gene: 10. CDR3 in amino acids: CASSHRRDSRETQYF. CDR3 bases: TGTGCCAGCAGCCACCGACGGGACAGTAGAGAGACCCAGTACTTC.

The chain recombines TRBV7-9 with TRBJ2-2; D not certain. The V and J ends lost 5 bases and 4 bases respectively, with 11 bases between them. Germline values: CDR1 SEHNR, CDR2 FQNEAQ (reference sequence). The CDR3 is made up of 14 amino acids. CDR3 DNA: TGTGCCAGCAGCCCGGGTATGTTCACCGGGGAGCTGTTTTTT. Amino acids: CASSPGMFTGELFF.

This clone was counted between two and nine times. The genes are TRBV28 and TRBJ2-5; TRBD2 matches at 7 bases. V was clipped by 8 bases and J by 4 bases; unmatched bases: 10. This CDR3 comprises 14 residues. Germline V gene sequence: CDR1 MDHEN, CDR2 SYDVKM. CDR3 bases: TGTGCCAGCTCGCCCCCGTGGGGGGGAGAGACCCAGTACTTC. Amino acids: CASSPPWGGETQYF.

This sequence joins TRBV18 and TRBJ2-3, with D possibly being TRBD2 (6 bases). Per the germline V gene, CDR1 is KGHSH and CDR2 is LQKENI. V was clipped by 2 bases and J by 0 bases, with 6 bases between them. This CDR3 spans 14 amino acids. This CDR3 reads CASSPGTSTDTQYF. CDR3 nucleotides: TGTGCCAGCTCACCAGGGACTAGCACAGATACGCAGTATTTT.

The chain couples TRBV10-1 to TRBJ2-1; weak D call: TRBD1 (6 bases). The CDR3 contains 14 residues. V was cut by 9 bases and J by 4 bases, with 16 bases left in between. CDR1 is WNHNN and CDR2 is SYGVQD in the germline V gene (reference sequence). CDR3 in DNA: TGCGCCAGAGTACCGGGACACCCGTACAATGAGCAGTTCTTC. Protein sequence: CARVPGHPYNEQFF.

The chain has TRBV2 and TRBJ2-1; perhaps TRBD2 as D (5 bases). V lost 4 bases and J lost 0, with 7 bases in between. This CDR3 has 14 amino acids. CDR1 SNHLY and CDR2 FYNNEI come from the germline V gene. The CDR3 coding sequence is TGTGCCAGCAGTGGTGGGAGCTCCTACAATGAGCAGTTCTTC. This translates into CASSGGSSYNEQFF.

The sample holds a few counts of this clone. The chain combines TRBV27 with TRBJ1-4; 7 nucleotides agree with TRBD1. CDR1 and CDR2 (germline): MNHEY, SMNVEV (reference sequence). The CDR3 is made up of 16 amino acids. J was trimmed by 8 bases and V by 3 bases; bases with no gene match: 12. The CDR3 nucleotides are TGTGCCAGCAGTTTCAGGGGCCCTATCAGGGGGGAAAAACTGTTTTTT. Its protein is CASSFRGPIRGEKLFF.

The CDR3 spells CSVTGTGGYEQYF. The CDR3 nucleotides read TGCAGCGTTACCGGGACAGGGGGCTACGAGCAGTACTTC. This rearrangement joins TRBV29-1 to TRBJ2-7; 11 bases match TRBD1. The CDR3 has 13 residues. V gave up 5 bases and J gave up 3 bases; unmatched junction bases: 3. Germline lookup yields CDR1 SQVTM and CDR2 ANQGSEA.

The gene calls are TRBV5-4 and TRBJ1-1; possibly TRBD1 for D (6 bases). V was cut by 0 bases and J by 1 base, with 10 bases left in between. CDR3 length equals 15 residues. Looked up from germline, CDR1 is SGHNT and CDR2 is YYREEE (reference sequence). The CDR3 loop reads CASSLVDSRNTEAFF. CDR3 DNA: TGTGCCAGCAGCTTGGTGGACAGTAGGAACACTGAAGCTTTCTTT.

The chain recombines TRBV5-1 with TRBJ1-2, with D possibly matching TRBD1 (5 bases). Looked up from germline, CDR1 is SGHRS and CDR2 is YFSETQ. Trimming removed 0 bases from V and 8 bases from J, with 11 bases in between. The CDR3 has 13 residues. CDR3 in amino acids: CASSLAIGEGYTF. DNA of the CDR3: TGCGCCAGCAGCTTGGCGATAGGGGAAGGCTACACCTTC.